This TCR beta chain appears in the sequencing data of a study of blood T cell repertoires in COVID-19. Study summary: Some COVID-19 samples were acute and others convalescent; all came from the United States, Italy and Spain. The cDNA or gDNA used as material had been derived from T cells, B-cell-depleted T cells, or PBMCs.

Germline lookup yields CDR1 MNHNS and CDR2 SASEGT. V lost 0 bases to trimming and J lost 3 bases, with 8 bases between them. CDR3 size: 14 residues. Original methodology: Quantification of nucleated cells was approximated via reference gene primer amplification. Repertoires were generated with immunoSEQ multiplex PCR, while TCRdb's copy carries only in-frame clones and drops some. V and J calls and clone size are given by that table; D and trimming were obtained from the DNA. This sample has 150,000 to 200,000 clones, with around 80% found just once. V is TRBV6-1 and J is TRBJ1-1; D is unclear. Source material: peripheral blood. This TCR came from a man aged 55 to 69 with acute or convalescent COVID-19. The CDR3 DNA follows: TGTGCCAGCAGTGAAGCCGGGGTCTACACTGAAGCTTTCTTT. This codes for CASSEAGVYTEAFF.